Shown below are 9 T cell receptor beta chains from a single sample sequenced in a study of regulatory T cells in long-lasting Graves disease. Regarding time point: persistent/refractory GD, antithyroid drugs over 5 years with positive TRAb. RNA from PBMCs was the source of the TCR library. Assembly of TCR beta libraries relied on iRepertoire HTBI primers together with Arm-PCR of CDR3 regions. MiXCR was run by TCRdb on the multiplex PCR reads, yielding one entry per CDR3 protein. Here the sample spans roughly 300,000 distinct CDR3 sequences, 22% being singletons. Sequences were derived from peripheral blood mononuclear cells (PBMCs), sampled when the disease was refractory, from a patient treated with antithyroid drugs. The origin of the receptors is a female donor with Graves disease.

This clonotype was observed many times. This sequence joins TRBV12-3 or TRBV12-4 and TRBJ2-5, with 7 bases lining up with TRBD2. Losses at the gene ends were 6 bases for V and 4 bases for J; bases not matched to a gene: 14. The CDR3 runs to 16 residues. The CDR3 protein is CASSPTRGGRGETQYF. The CDR3, as DNA: TGTGCCAGCAGCCCCACGCGTGGAGGGAGGGGAGAGACCCAGTACTTC.

This clonotype was counted many times. The J gene is TRBJ2-7, the V gene TRBV28; D might be TRBD1 (6 bases). CDR3 length: 15 residues. V was shortened by 2 bases and J by 0 bases, with 11 bases between the two germline ends. Germline CDR1 and CDR2: MDHEN and SYDVKM. CDR3 DNA: TGTGCCAGCAGTTTACCCAGGGGTCTCTCCTACGAGCAGTACTTC. Its translation: CASSLPRGLSYEQYF.

This clonotype was seen at least ten times. The chain carries TRBV28 and TRBJ1-5; unclear D gene. This CDR3 is 14 amino acids long. Germline V gene lookup returns CDR1 MDHEN and CDR2 SYDVKM. The ends were cut back, 2 bases at V and 6 bases at J, with 11 bases in the middle. The CDR3 DNA reads as TGTGCCAGCAGTTTAGGGAATGCTCGTCAGCCCCAGCATTTT. Translated, it gives CASSLGNARQPQHF.

This clonotype was picked up many times. V gene TRBV11-2 combines with J gene TRBJ2-7, with D unclear. The CDR3 has 13 residues. CDR1 and CDR2 (germline): SGHAT, FQNNGV. Trimming pared 6 bases from V and 3 bases from J, leaving 12 bases between. CDR3: CASSSRKHYEQYF. In DNA, the CDR3 is TGTGCCAGCAGTTCACGGAAGCACTACGAGCAGTACTTC. Combining the CDR3 with reference TRBV11-2 and TRBJ2-7 gives the whole variable domain EAGVAQSPRYKIIEKRQSVAFWCNPISGHATLYWYQQILGQGPKLLIQFQNNGVVDDSQLPKDRFSAERLKGVDSTLKIQPAKLEDSAVYLCASSSRKHYEQYFGPGTRLTVT.

This rearrangement joins TRBV7-2 to TRBJ2-2; D may be TRBD1 (6 bases). The CDR3 extends over 17 amino acids. Trimming left V 5 bases short and J 1 base short, with 17 bases between. Germline V lookup: CDR1 SGHTA, CDR2 FQGNSA. As DNA, the CDR3 is TGTGCCAGCAGCGGCGGAACTGGACAGATGAACACCGGGGAGCTGTTTTTT. Translated, it gives CASSGGTGQMNTGELFF. Supplemented by reference TRBV7-2 and TRBJ2-2, the full variable domain reads GAGVSQSPSNKVTEKGKDVELRCDPISGHTALYWYRQSLGQGLEFLIYFQGNSAPDKSGLPSDRFSAERTGGSVSTLTIQRTQQEDSAVYLCASSGGTGQMNTGELFFGEGSRLTVL.

The chain recombines TRBV5-1 with TRBJ2-7; 8 positions agree with TRBD2. The CDR3 is 13 residues long. Germline V gene data show CDR1 as SGHRS and CDR2 as YFSETQ. V lost 0 bases and J lost 6; bases outside the gene matches: 2. The CDR3 bases are TGCGCCAGCAGCTTGGAACTAGCGGCCGAGCAGTACTTC. Translation gives CASSLELAAEQYF.

In DNA form, the CDR3 reads TGTGCCAGCAGTTACGACCGGGGGGCAACTAATGAAAAACTGTTTTTT. It yields the protein CASSYDRGATNEKLFF. The V and J genes are TRBV6-5 and TRBJ1-4; D possibly corresponds to TRBD1 (5 bases). Germline V CDR1 and CDR2: MNHEY, SVGAGI. The CDR3 loop spans 16 amino acids. Trimming cost V 2 bases and J 0 bases, with 10 bases left between them.

The chain has TRBV2 and TRBJ2-7; TRBD2 might be the D (6 bases). CDR1 is SNHLY, CDR2 FYNNEI, per germline. Trimming removed 6 bases at V and 4 bases at J, with 22 bases between. The CDR3 runs 16 residues. The CDR3 is CASSQTLLAGTYEQYF. The CDR3 DNA follows: TGTGCCAGCAGCCAAACCCTTTTGGCAGGGACTTACGAGCAGTACTTC.

This clonotype appeared a few times. This chain joins TRBV20-1 and TRBJ2-2; D could derive from TRBD1 or TRBD2 (5 bases each). V dropped 6 bases and J dropped 3 bases, with 14 bases sitting between them. Germline values: CDR1 DFQATT, CDR2 SNEGSKA (reference sequence). This CDR3 has 14 residues. CDR3 nucleotide sequence: TGCAGTGCGCCCGGGACGGTCTACACCGGGGAGCTGTTTTTT. Residues: CSAPGTVYTGELFF.